This T cell receptor beta chain was identified during a study of T cell changes during pregnancy in multiple sclerosis. Trimming shortened V by 2 bases and J by 0 bases, and 25 bases separated the two germline ends. CDR1 is MDHEN, CDR2 SYDVKM, per germline. The CDR3 is 20 residues long. Here immunoSEQ multiplex PCR was the method, and the copy in TCRdb shows in-frame clones only, minus some. The sample gives some 80,000 clones, around 96% of which show up once; around 1% is in the top ten. The origin of this receptor is a female donor with multiple sclerosis, enrolled in a pregnancy study. The chain combines TRBV28 with TRBJ1-1; weak D call: TRBD1 (6 bases). Source: peripheral blood, taken in the second trimester of pregnancy. The CDR3 nucleotides read TGTGCCAGCAGTTTACCGACAGTAAGGACACAGGGATCCATGAACACTGAAGCTTTCTTT. Its protein is CASSLPTVRTQGSMNTEAFF.